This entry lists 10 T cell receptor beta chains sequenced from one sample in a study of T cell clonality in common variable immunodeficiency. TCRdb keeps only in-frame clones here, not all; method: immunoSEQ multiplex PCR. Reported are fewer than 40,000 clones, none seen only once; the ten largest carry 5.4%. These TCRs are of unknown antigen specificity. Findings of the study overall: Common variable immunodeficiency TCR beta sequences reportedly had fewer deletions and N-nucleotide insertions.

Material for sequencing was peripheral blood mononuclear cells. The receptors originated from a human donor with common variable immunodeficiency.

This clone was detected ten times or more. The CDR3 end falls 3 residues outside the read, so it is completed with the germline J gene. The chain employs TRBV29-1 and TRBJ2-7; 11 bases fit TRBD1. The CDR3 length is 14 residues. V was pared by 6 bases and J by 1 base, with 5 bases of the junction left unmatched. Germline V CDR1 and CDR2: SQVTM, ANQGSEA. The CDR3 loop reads CSVRGTGGSYEQYF. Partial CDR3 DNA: TGCAGCGTCCGAGGGACAGGGGGTTCCTACGAG.

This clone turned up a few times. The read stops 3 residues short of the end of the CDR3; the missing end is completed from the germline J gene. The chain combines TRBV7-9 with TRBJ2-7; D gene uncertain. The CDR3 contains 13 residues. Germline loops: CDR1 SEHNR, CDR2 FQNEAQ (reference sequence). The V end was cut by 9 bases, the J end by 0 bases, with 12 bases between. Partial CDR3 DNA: TGTGCCAGTGAAAAGACAACCTCCTACGAG. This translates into CASEKTTSYE. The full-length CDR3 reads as CASEKTTSYEQYF. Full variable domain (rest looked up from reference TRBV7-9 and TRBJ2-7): DTGVSQNPRHKITKRGQNVTFRCDPISEHNRLYWYRQTLGQGPEFLTYFQNEAQLEKSRLLSDRFSAERPKGSFSTLEIQRTEQGDSAMYLCASEKTTSYEQYFGPGTRLTVT.

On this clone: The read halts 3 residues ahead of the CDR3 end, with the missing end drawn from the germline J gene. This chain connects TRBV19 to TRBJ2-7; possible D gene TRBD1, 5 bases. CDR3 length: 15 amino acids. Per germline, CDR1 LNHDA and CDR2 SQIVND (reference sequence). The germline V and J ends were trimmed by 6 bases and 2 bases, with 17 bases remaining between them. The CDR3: CASRRKDSDPYEQYF. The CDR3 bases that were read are TGTGCCAGTAGACGCAAAGACAGCGATCCCTACGAG.

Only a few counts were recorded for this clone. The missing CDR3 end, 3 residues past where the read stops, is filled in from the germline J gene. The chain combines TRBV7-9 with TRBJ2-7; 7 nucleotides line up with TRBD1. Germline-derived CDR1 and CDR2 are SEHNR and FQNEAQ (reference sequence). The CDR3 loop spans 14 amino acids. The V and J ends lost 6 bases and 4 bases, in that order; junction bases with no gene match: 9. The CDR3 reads CASRSGTATYEQYF. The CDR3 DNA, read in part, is TGTGCCAGCAGATCCGGGACAGCGACATACGAG.

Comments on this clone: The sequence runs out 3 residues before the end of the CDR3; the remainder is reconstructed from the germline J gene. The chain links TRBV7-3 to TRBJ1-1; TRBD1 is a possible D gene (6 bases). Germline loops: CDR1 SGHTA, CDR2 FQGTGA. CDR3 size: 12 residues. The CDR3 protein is CASSLGDTGAFF. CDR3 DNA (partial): TGTGCCAGCAGCTTAGGGGACACGGGA.

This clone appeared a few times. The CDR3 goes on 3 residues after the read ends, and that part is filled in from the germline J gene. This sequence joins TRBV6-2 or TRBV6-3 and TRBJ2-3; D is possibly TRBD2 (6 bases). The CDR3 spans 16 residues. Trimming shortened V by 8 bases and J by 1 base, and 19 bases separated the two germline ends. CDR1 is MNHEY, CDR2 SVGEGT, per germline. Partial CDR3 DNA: TGTGCCAGCCATTCCCAGGTGGGACTTCGCACAGATACG. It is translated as CASHSQVGLRTDT. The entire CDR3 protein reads CASHSQVGLRTDTQYF.

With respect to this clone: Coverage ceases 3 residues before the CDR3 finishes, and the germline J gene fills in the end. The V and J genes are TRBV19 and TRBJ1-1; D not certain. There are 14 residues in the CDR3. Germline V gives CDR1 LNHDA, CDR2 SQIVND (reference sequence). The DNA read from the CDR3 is TGTGCCAGTAGTATCCGGCGGGGTGTGGGGGAA. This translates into CASSIRRGVGE. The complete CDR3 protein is CASSIRRGVGEAFF.

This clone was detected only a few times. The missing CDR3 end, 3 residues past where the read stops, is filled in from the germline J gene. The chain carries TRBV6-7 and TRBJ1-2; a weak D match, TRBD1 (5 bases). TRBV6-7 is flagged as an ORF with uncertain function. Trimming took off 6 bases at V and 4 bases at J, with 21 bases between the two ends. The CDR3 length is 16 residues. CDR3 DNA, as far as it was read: TGTGCCAGCAGCTATCTCATCCGCAGGGCTTTCTATGGC. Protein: CASSYLIRRAFYG. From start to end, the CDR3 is CASSYLIRRAFYGYTF.

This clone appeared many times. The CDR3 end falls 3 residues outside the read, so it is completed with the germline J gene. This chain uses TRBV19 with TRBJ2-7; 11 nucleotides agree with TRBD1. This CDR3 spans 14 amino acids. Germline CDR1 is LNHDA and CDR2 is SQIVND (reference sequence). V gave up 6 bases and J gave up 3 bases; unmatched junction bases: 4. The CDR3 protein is CASRTGTGGYEQYF. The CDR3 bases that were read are TGTGCCAGTAGGACAGGGACAGGGGGCTACGAG.

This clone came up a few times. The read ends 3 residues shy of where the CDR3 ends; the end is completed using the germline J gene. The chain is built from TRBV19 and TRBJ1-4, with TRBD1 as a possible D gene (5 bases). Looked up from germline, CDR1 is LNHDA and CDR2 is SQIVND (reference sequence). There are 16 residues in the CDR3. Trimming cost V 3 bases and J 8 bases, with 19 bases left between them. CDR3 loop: CASSIRSTGKREKLFF. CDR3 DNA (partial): TGTGCCAGTAGTATTCGAAGTACAGGAAAACGGGAAAAA.